This TCR beta chain comes out of a study of shared clonotypes between healthy human individuals. Study information: Used for every donor were three CD4 naive, three CD4 memory, two CD8 naive and one CD8 memory plate. General study results and limits: Approximately 5% of naive CD4 clonotypes were shared across several donors.

Note on this clone: As yet, its antigen is unknown.

CDR1 is SQVTM and CDR2 is ANQGSEA in the germline V gene. This CDR3 has 14 amino acids. With 5 bases removed from V and 6 bases from J, the gap between germline ends came to 16 bases. TCRdb keeps only in-frame clones here, not all; method: immunoSEQ multiplex PCR. Of hundreds of thousands of clones in the sample, around 92% are singletons; the top ten hold 24%. The naive CD8 subset, CD45RO-negative cells positively selected for CCR7, excluded terminally differentiated effector memory CD45RA+ cells. The TCR comes from a man aged 30 to 45 in good health. The chain links TRBV29-1 to TRBJ2-2; either TRBD1 or TRBD2 may fit D (5 bases each). The material sequenced was naive CD8+ T cells sorted from blood. The CDR3 DNA reads as TGCAGCGTTCCAGGGACCCATGGATCCGGGGAGCTGTTTTTT. Protein sequence: CSVPGTHGSGELFF.